Listed below are T cell receptor beta chains from one sample, sequenced in a study of cytomegalovirus exposure and HLA in healthy donors. Generated by immunoSEQ multiplex PCR, the TCRdb table keeps only in-frame clones and is missing some. The table records about 180,000 clones, over 75% of them present only once. The specimen sequenced was PBMCs. The receptors stem from a woman aged 50 to 60 in good health and CMV-seronegative. The CDR3 runs from the conserved cysteine through the conserved F or W. D genes are given only for firm matches. Part of the rows lack a size; the others show once, few, many or a class for expanded clones.

size | length | J | D | V | CDR3 | DNA
. | 16 | TRBJ2-5 | TRBD2 | TRBV28 | CASSVPGTSLKETQYF | TGTGCCAGCAGCGTTCCCGGGACTAGCCTCAAAGAGACCCAGTACTTC
few | 15 | TRBJ2-3 | . | TRBV4-3 | CASSLQQVRTDTQYF | TGCGCCAGCAGCCTCCAACAGGTTCGCACAGATACGCAGTATTTT
. | 15 | TRBJ1-2 | . | TRBV28 | CASRQLSGVNYGYTF | TGTGCCAGCCGTCAGTTGTCAGGGGTGAACTATGGCTACACCTTC
. | 12 | TRBJ2-3 | . | TRBV21-1 | CASSQSEGTQYF | TGTGCCAGCAGCCAAAGTGAGGGTACGCAGTATTTT
. | 21 | TRBJ2-6 | TRBD2 | TRBV5-1 | CASSLGVKTGGLPSGANVLTF | TGCGCCAGCAGCTTGGGAGTTAAGACGGGAGGCCTTCCCTCTGGGGCCAACGTCCTGACTTTC
. | 14 | TRBJ1-5 | . | TRBV19 | CASRNKNSNQPQHF | TGTGCCAGTAGAAACAAGAATAGCAATCAGCCCCAGCATTTT
. | 16 | TRBJ1-6 | TRBD1 | TRBV7-2 | CASSLGQGWGRSPLHF | TGTGCCAGCAGCCTAGGACAGGGATGGGGACGCTCACCCCTCCACTTT
once | 15 | TRBJ2-1 | . | TRBV11-3 | CASSFGQGRDNEQFF | TGTGCCAGCAGCTTCGGGCAGGGGAGGGACAATGAGCAGTTCTTC
once | 15 | TRBJ1-2 | . | TRBV5-1 | CASSLASGANYGYTF | TGCGCCAGCAGCTTGGCATCCGGGGCTAACTATGGCTACACCTTC
once | 15 | TRBJ2-1 | . | TRBV29-1 | CSVLGGRGGYDEQFF | TGCAGCGTTCTGGGGGGTAGGGGGGGCTACGATGAGCAGTTCTTC
. | 15 | TRBJ2-7 | . | TRBV18 | CASSPWRNKYNEQYF | TGTGCCAGCTCACCATGGCGGAACAAGTATAACGAGCAGTACTTC
once | 17 | TRBJ2-5 | TRBD2 | TRBV7-2 | CASSLGRSGGLQETQYF | TGTGCCAGCAGCTTAGGCAGGAGCGGGGGGCTCCAAGAGACCCAGTACTTC
. | 15 | TRBJ1-2 | . | TRBV6-6 | CASSYFLLSTAGYTF | TGTGCCAGCAGTTACTTCCTATTATCCACTGCCGGCTACACCTTC
. | 15 | TRBJ2-4 | TRBD2 | TRBV28 | CASSLVAGERNIQYF | TGTGCCAGCAGTTTAGTAGCGGGAGAGCGAAACATTCAGTACTTC
. | 16 | TRBJ2-3 | . | TRBV6-4 | CASSPAIRVKPDTQYF | TGTGCCAGCAGCCCCGCGATCAGGGTGAAGCCAGATACGCAGTATTTT
. | 14 | TRBJ2-1 | TRBD1 | TRBV10-3 | CAANSLDRANEQFF | TGTGCCGCCAATAGCCTGGACAGGGCCAATGAGCAGTTCTTC
. | 16 | TRBJ2-5 | . | TRBV15 | CATSQGLNIYQETQYF | TGTGCCACCAGCCAGGGACTTAACATATACCAAGAGACCCAGTACTTC
. | 12 | TRBJ2-3 | . | TRBV4-1 | CASSQPKDTQYF | TGCGCCAGCAGCCAACCCAAAGATACGCAGTATTTT
. | 14 | TRBJ1-3 | . | TRBV6-5 | CASRRDNAGNTIYF | TGTGCCAGCAGACGGGACAATGCTGGAAACACCATATATTTT
. | 14 | TRBJ2-7 | . | TRBV28 | CASSFVTGGGPRYF | TGTGCCAGCAGTTTTGTGACTGGAGGAGGCCCCCGGTACTTC
. | 17 | TRBJ1-2 | TRBD1 | TRBV27 | CASSLLGGQGLNYGYTF | TGTGCCAGCAGTTTATTGGGGGGACAGGGCCTTAACTATGGCTACACCTTC
. | 15 | TRBJ2-5 | . | TRBV5-1 | CASSLAQGGGETQYF | TGCGCCAGCAGCTTGGCACAGGGAGGGGGGGAGACCCAGTACTTC
. | 16 | TRBJ2-3 | TRBD2 | TRBV27 | CASSLLGRGGIDTQYF | TGTGCCAGCAGTTTGCTTGGACGGGGGGGCATAGATACGCAGTATTTT
. | 15 | TRBJ1-2 | . | TRBV7-9 | CASSGSNKPYYGYTF | TGTGCCAGCAGCGGTAGCAACAAGCCTTACTATGGCTACACCTTC
few | 18 | TRBJ2-7 | TRBD2 | TRBV2 | CASSEAVVAGVGTYEQYF | TGTGCCAGCAGTGAAGCAGTGGTAGCGGGAGTCGGAACCTACGAGCAGTACTTC
. | 15 | TRBJ2-1 | TRBD2 | TRBV4-1 | CASSQDQVSGGKQFF | TGCGCCAGCAGCCAAGATCAGGTTAGCGGGGGCAAGCAGTTCTTC
. | 15 | TRBJ2-1 | . | TRBV9 | CASSVAVAPGNEQFF | TGTGCCAGCAGCGTAGCTGTAGCCCCAGGGAATGAGCAGTTCTTC
. | 18 | TRBJ2-3 | TRBD2 | TRBV7-2 | CASSLYRASGGWINTQYF | TGTGCCAGCAGCCTCTATCGGGCTAGCGGGGGGTGGATAAATACGCAGTATTTT
. | 14 | TRBJ2-5 | TRBD2 | TRBV27 | CASAAAGVGETQYF | TGTGCCAGCGCCGCGGCGGGAGTGGGTGAGACCCAGTACTTC
once | 17 | TRBJ2-3 | . | TRBV14 | CASSQDKDYGSRGTQYF | TGTGCCAGCAGCCAAGATAAGGACTATGGTAGTAGGGGTACGCAGTATTTT
. | 16 | TRBJ1-4 | . | TRBV4-3 | CASSQGILSLNEKLFF | TGCGCCAGCAGCCAAGGAATACTAAGCCTAAATGAAAAACTGTTTTTT
few | 17 | TRBJ1-1 | . | TRBV18 | CASSVNSGAPMNTEAFF | TGTGCCAGCTCAGTCAATTCAGGGGCACCTATGAACACTGAAGCTTTCTTT
once | 11 | TRBJ1-2 | . | TRBV28 | CASTGVSGYTF | TGTGCCAGCACCGGGGTGAGCGGCTACACCTTC
. | 14 | TRBJ2-3 | TRBD1 | TRBV30 | CAWNPTGITDTQYF | TGTGCCTGGAACCCGACAGGGATCACAGATACGCAGTATTTT
once | 14 | TRBJ1-4 | . | TRBV4-3 | CASSQGRGEEKLFF | TGCGCCAGCAGCCAAGGGAGGGGAGAAGAAAAACTGTTTTTT
. | 13 | TRBJ1-1 | TRBD1 | TRBV7-6 | CASSWDSNTEAFF | TGTGCCAGCAGCTGGGACAGTAACACTGAAGCTTTCTTT
few | 14 | TRBJ2-1 | . | TRBV12-5 | CASGPTGVFNEQFF | TGTGCTAGTGGTCCAACAGGTGTCTTCAATGAGCAGTTCTTC
. | 13 | TRBJ1-3 | . | TRBV15 | CATSRGPGNTIYF | TGTGCCACCAGCAGAGGGCCGGGGAACACCATATATTTT
. | 14 | TRBJ2-1 | TRBD2 | TRBV2 | CASLSGRGAGEQFF | TGTGCCAGCTTGAGCGGGAGGGGGGCTGGTGAGCAGTTCTTC